This T cell receptor beta chain was sequenced during a study of shared T cell receptors in the human thymus (dated by TCRdb to 2020 to 2023). For the wider study: The study examined how self-reactive, shared T-cell receptor alpha chains are generated in the human thymus.

From a lookup of the germline V gene, CDR1 and CDR2 are MDHEN and SYDVKM. V is shortened by 5 bases, J by 3 bases, and the region joining them spans 10 bases. The CDR3 covers 13 residues, taking in both the cysteine and the phenylalanine. Solely the CDR3 DNA is kept, with 39 bases framed from the first base. In regard to this clone: What antigen it recognizes has not been identified. The sample holds no much larger clone one base away, and base qualities are not on file.

Receptors were amplified or captured by the immunoSEQ multiplex PCR assay. TCRdb obtained this table from immuneACCESS and retained in-frame rearrangements with V and J assigned. These tables miss some clones; where compared with another copy, unresolved V genes account for less than half of the shortfall, and the remainder is unexplained. This sample gives almost 550,000 clones in total; around three quarters of them show up just once. The ten largest clones represent about 0.014% of the sample. The sample was also linked to a second study, of human thymus T cells. Per that second paper: The donors were immunologically healthy infants in Finland who had open corrective cardiac surgery for congenital heart defects. Thymus tissue was obtained as surgical resects removed during corrective cardiac surgery. Usage of V and J gene segments appeared to be biased in both the thymic and the peripheral blood repertoires. Highly overlapping thymic TCR repertoires among unrelated individuals were reported in the related research. The study described the TCR alpha and beta repertoires in under 10 infant thymus samples and a few matching peripheral blood samples. The infant donors were roughly 7 to 244 days old, and the cohort included several males and two females. Thymocytes were released mechanically from tissue and stored at -70 °C as pellets of roughly 9-32 million cells. A QIAsymphony instrument was used to extract genomic DNA from frozen cell pellets. TCRB and TCRAD loci were amplified from a standardized quantity of quality-controlled genomic DNA using the immunoSEQ multiplex PCR assay. Amplicons spanned the V(D)J region at a length sufficient to cover the CDR3 and identify V and J genes. The commercial immunoSEQ service was used to sequence amplicons on an Illumina platform. Primer bias and sequencing errors were corrected as previously described, and TCRAD and TCRB definitions were based on the IMGT database. Repertoires were analysed with immunoSEQ Analyzer 3.0 and VDJTools, covering basic statistics, V/J segment usage, diversity estimates, rarefaction and pairwise overlap. Diversity was estimated with Chao1, ChaoE, Efron-Thisted, Shannon and inverse Simpson indices, and also on datasets down-sampled to the smallest sample. For repertoire overlap, CDR3 nucleotide sequence, V gene and J gene had to match strictly, and clustering was done by Jaccard-based multidimensional scaling. On average, thymus samples gave 750,000 to 1,000,000 unique TCRB clonotypes, whereas blood samples gave around 84,000.

The sequenced material came from thymocytes. The V gene is TRBV28 and the J gene is TRBJ1-1, with the D segment identity uncertain. The receptor was derived from a boy less than two years old with a congenital heart defect. Donor details come from another sample of the same person, matched by shared clones. The CDR3 protein sequence reads: CASSPTRDTEAFF. The DNA sequence follows: TGTGCCAGCAGTCCTACGAGAGACACTGAAGCTTTCTTT. The full variable domain, completed from the reference TRBV28 and TRBJ1-1 proteins outside the CDR3, reads DVKVTQSSRYLVKRTGEKVFLECVQDMDHENMFWYRQDPGLGLRLIYFSYDVKMKEKGDIPEGYSVSREKKERFSLILESASTNQTSMYLCASSPTRDTEAFFGQGTRLTVV.